Listed below are T cell receptor beta chains from one sample, sequenced in a study of T-cell reconstitution after alpha-beta-depleted transplantation in children. From the PCR reads, TCRdb called clonotypes with MiXCR, one entry per CDR3 protein. The table has about 610,000 distinct CDR3 sequences, about 10% seen once. This specimen consisted of PBMCs from the stem cell graft donor, obtained from the stem cell graft. These receptor sequences come from a human donor who donated a stem cell graft to a child with acute myeloid leukemia. CDR3s include the opening cysteine and the closing phenylalanine or tryptophan. Each record gives: clone size, V gene, J gene, D gene, CDR3 protein, CDR3 DNA. A D gene is named only where the DNA matches it firmly. Only some rows state a clone size, as once, few, many or a class for expanded clones.

>few|TRBV7-2|TRBJ2-2|TRBD2
CASSWTSDNTGELFF
TGTGCCAGCAGCTGGACTAGCGATAACACCGGGGAGCTGTTTTTT
>-|TRBV2|TRBJ1-5|-
CAFCFGGKGLLYSNQPQHF
TGTGCCTTCTGTTTCGGTGGGAAGGGCCTCCTGTATAGCAATCAGCCCCAGCATTTT
>-|TRBV7-2|TRBJ1-2|-
CASSYTGGAGYTF
TGTGCCAGCAGCTACACAGGAGGCGCCGGCTACACCTTC
>-|TRBV10-3|TRBJ1-5|TRBD1
CAISEDRASNQPQHF
TGTGCCATCAGTGAGGACAGGGCTAGCAATCAGCCCCAGCATTTT
>many|TRBV5-5|TRBJ2-1|TRBD2
CASSLVSGRSEQFF
TGTGCCAGCAGCTTGGTTAGCGGGAGGAGTGAGCAGTTCTTC
>few|TRBV4-2|TRBJ1-1|-
CASSQVQTRATEAFF
TGTGCCAGCAGCCAGGTGCAGACACGGGCCACTGAAGCTTTCTTT
>few|TRBV29-1|TRBJ2-2|-
CSVGADLNTGELFF
TGCAGCGTTGGGGCTGACTTGAACACCGGGGAGCTGTTTTTT
>-|TRBV29-1|TRBJ1-5|-
CSPSGTVNQPQHF
TGCAGCCCTTCGGGGACTGTTAATCAGCCCCAGCATTTT
>-|TRBV20-1|TRBJ2-5|-
CSARGGGTETQYF
TGCAGTGCTAGAGGTGGAGGGACAGAGACCCAGTACTTC
>few|TRBV14|TRBJ1-2|-
CASSQELGSVGYGYTF
TGTGCCAGCAGCCAAGAATTGGGGTCGGTCGGCTATGGCTACACCTTC
>few|TRBV5-1|TRBJ2-1|-
CASSSGVVGRNEQFF
TGCGCCAGCAGCTCGGGGGTGGTTGGAAGGAATGAGCAGTTCTTC
>many|TRBV5-6|TRBJ2-1|-
CASSLASSIWGHYNEQFF
TGTGCCAGCAGCTTGGCCTCTAGCATTTGGGGGCACTACAATGAGCAGTTCTTC
>many|TRBV5-1|TRBJ2-2|-
CASSLVQGRSGELFF
TGCGCCAGCAGCTTGGTCCAGGGCAGGTCCGGGGAGCTGTTTTTT
>few|TRBV4-2|TRBJ2-2|TRBD2
CASSQETLGGGPVGELFF
TGTGCCAGCAGCCAAGAAACCTTGGGGGGAGGGCCGGTCGGGGAGCTGTTTTTT
>-|TRBV24-1|TRBJ2-1|TRBD2
CATSEPTSGSGGNEQFF
TGTGCCACCAGTGAGCCGACTAGCGGGAGCGGCGGCAATGAGCAGTTCTTC
>few|TRBV30|TRBJ1-5|-
CAWAQGSNQPQHF
TGTGCCTGGGCCCAGGGGAGCAATCAGCCCCAGCATTTT
>few|TRBV20-1|TRBJ1-5|-
CSASPALRDSNQPQHF
TGCAGTGCTAGTCCGGCCCTCAGAGATAGCAATCAGCCCCAGCATTTT
>many|TRBV12-3/TRBV12-4|TRBJ2-1|TRBD1
CASSLPGQIYNEQFF
TGTGCCAGCAGTCTCCCGGGACAGATCTACAATGAGCAGTTCTTC
>-|TRBV6-5|TRBJ2-5|-
CASSYSNRKTQYF
TGTGCCAGCAGTTACTCGAACCGAAAGACCCAGTACTTC
>once|TRBV20-1|TRBJ2-3|TRBD1
CCAKGQGAKASGSGYTDTQYF
TGCTGCGCTAAGGGACAGGGGGCGAAGGCTAGCGGGTCTGGATACACAGATACGCAGTATTTT
>many|TRBV7-2|TRBJ2-1|TRBD2
CASSFGTRYNEQFF
TGTGCCAGCAGCTTTGGGACTAGGTACAATGAGCAGTTCTTC
>once|TRBV20-1|TRBJ2-5|-
CSARRGTQETQYF
TGCAGTGCAAGGAGAGGGACCCAAGAGACCCAGTACTTC
>-|TRBV2|TRBJ2-2|-
CASSGTPRAGELFF
TGTGCCAGCAGCGGGACTCCTAGGGCCGGGGAGCTGTTTTTT
>-|TRBV20-1|TRBJ2-1|TRBD1
CSAIDRDSYNEQFF
TGCAGTGCTATAGACAGGGACTCCTACAATGAGCAGTTCTTC